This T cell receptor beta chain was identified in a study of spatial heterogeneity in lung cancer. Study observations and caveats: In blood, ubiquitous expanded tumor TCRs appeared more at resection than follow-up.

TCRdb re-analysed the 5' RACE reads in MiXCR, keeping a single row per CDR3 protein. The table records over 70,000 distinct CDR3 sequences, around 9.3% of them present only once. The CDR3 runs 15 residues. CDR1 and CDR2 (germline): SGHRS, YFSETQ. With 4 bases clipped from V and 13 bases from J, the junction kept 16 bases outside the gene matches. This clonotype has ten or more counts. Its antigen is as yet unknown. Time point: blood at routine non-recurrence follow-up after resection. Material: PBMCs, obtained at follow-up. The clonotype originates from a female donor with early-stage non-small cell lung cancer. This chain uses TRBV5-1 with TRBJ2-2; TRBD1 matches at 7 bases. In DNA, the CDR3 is TGCGCCAGCAGCCCTACGGGACAGAGTTCACGAAGGCTGTTTTTT. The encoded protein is CASSPTGQSSRRLFF.